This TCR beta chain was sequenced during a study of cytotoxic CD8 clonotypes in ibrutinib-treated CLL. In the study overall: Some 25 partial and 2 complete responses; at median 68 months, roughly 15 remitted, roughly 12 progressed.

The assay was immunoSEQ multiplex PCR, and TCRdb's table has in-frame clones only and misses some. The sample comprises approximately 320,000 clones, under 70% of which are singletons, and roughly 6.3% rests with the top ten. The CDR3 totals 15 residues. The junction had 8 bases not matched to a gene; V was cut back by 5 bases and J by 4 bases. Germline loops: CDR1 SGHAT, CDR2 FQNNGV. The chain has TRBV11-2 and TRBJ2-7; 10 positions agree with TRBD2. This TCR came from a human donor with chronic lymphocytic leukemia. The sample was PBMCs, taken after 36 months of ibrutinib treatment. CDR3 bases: TGTGCCAGCAGCAGCGGGAGGGGGGAAACATACGAGCAGTACTTC. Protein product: CASSSGRGETYEQYF.